One TCR beta chain is described in this entry. The antigen is unknown. 13 Jbeta primers and 60 Vbeta primers were used for the PCR. Sequencing used immunoSEQ multiplex PCR; TCRdb keeps in-frame clones, though not all of them. The sample shows 180,000 or so clones, 70% to 80% of them seen only once. These data belong to a study of cytomegalovirus exposure and HLA in healthy donors. In the study overall: Earlier sequencing of about 200 million T cells yielded approximately 120 million unique TCR beta sequences.

Overall study findings and caveats: An analysis that was carried out later associated 16,951 TCR beta sequences with HLA alleles at 0.05 false discovery rate. In a later analysis, a missense DCLRE1C variant was linked to TCR beta V- and J-gene trimming. It has been reported that TCR beta sequences accurately predicted the HLA-A and HLA-B alleles of most subjects.

The CDR3 consists of 13 residues. Germline CDR1 and CDR2: MDHEN and SYDVKM. V shed 8 bases and J shed 8 bases, with 18 bases lying between them. This TCR came from a woman in her twenties or thirties in good health and CMV-seropositive. Sequencing input: PBMCs. The gene calls are TRBV28 and TRBJ1-2; tentative D call: TRBD1 (5 bases). CDR3 sequence: CASRRGFGWGYTF. The CDR3 DNA reads TGTGCCAGCCGCCGGGGGTTCGGTTGGGGCTACACCTTC.